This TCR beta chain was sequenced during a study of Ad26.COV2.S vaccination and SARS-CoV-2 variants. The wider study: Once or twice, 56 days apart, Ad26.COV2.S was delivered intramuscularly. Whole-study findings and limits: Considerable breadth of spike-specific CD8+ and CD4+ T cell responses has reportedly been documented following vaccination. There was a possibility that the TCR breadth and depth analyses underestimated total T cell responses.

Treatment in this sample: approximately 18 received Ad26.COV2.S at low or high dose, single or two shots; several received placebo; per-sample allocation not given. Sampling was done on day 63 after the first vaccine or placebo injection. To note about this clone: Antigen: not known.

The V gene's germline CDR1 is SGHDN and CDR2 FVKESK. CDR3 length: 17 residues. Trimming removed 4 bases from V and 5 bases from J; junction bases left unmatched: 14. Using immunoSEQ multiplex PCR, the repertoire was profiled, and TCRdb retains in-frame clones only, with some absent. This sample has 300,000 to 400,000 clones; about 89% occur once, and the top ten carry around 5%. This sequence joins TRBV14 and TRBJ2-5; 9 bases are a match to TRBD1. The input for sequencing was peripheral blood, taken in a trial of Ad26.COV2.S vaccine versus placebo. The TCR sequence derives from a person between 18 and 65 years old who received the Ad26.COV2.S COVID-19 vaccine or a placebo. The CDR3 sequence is CASSPVPGQGSAETQYF. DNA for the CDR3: TGTGCCAGCAGCCCCGTCCCGGGACAGGGTTCGGCGGAGACCCAGTACTTC. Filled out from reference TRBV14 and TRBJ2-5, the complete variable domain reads EAGVTQFPSHSVIEKGQTVTLRCDPISGHDNLYWYRRVMGKEIKFLLHFVKESKQDESGMPNNRFLAERTGGTYSTLKVQPAELEDSGVYFCASSPVPGQGSAETQYFGPGTRLLVL.